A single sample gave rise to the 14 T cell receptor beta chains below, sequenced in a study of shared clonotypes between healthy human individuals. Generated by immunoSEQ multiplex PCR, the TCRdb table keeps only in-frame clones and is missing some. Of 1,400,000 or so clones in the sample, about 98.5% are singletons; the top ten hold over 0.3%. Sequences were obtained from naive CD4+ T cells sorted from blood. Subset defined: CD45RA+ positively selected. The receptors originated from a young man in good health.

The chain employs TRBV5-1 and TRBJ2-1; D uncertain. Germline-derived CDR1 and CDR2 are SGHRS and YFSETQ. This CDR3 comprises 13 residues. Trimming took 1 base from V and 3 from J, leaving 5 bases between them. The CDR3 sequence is CASSLTDYNEQFF. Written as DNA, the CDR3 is TGCGCCAGCAGCTTGACGGACTACAATGAGCAGTTCTTC.

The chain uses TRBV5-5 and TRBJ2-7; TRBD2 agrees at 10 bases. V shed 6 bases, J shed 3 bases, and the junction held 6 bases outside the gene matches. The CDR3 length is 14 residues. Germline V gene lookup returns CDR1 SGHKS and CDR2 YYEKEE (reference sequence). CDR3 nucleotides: TGTGCCAGCATTCCCCTAGCGGGAGTCTACGAGCAGTACTTC. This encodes CASIPLAGVYEQYF. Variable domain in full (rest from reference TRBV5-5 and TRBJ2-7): DAGVTQSPTHLIKTRGQQVTLRCSPISGHKSVSWYQQVLGQGPQFIFQYYEKEERGRGNFPDRFSARQFPNYSSELNVNALLLGDSALYLCASIPLAGVYEQYFGPGTRLTVT.

This CDR3 reads CASSSRLAGTSYEQYF. DNA for the CDR3: TGTGCCAGCAGTTCCCGGCTAGCGGGGACCTCCTACGAGCAGTACTTC. V gene TRBV28 combines with J gene TRBJ2-7; 9 bases match TRBD2. The CDR3 runs 16 residues. Germline CDR1 reads MDHEN; CDR2 reads SYDVKM. J gave up 0 bases and V 4 bases, and 7 bases lay outside the gene matches.

CDR3 residues: CASSRGTSGRGPVEQFF. DNA of the CDR3: TGCGCCAGCAGCAGAGGGACTAGCGGGAGAGGACCCGTTGAGCAGTTCTTC. The V call is TRBV5-1, the J call TRBJ2-1; 14 nucleotides align to TRBD2. Trimming cost V 4 bases and J 9 bases; bases outside gene matches: 12. CDR1 SGHRS and CDR2 YFSETQ come from the germline V gene. The CDR3 totals 17 residues.

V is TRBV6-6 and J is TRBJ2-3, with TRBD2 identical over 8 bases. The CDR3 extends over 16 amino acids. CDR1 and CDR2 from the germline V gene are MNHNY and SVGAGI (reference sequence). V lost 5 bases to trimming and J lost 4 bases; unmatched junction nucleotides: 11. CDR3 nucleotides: TGTGCCAGCAGTCTCGGGAGGGCCTCGACAGCAGATACGCAGTATTTT. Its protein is CASSLGRASTADTQYF.

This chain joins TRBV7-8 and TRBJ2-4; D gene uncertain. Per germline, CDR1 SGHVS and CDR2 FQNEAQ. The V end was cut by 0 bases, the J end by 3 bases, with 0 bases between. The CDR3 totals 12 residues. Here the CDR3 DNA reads TGTGCCAGCAGCTTAGCCAAAAACATTCAGTACTTC. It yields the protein CASSLAKNIQYF.

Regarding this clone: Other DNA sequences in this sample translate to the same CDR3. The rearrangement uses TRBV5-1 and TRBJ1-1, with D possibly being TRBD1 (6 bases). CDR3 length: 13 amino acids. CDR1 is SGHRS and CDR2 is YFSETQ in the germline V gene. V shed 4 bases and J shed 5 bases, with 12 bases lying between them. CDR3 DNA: TGCGCCAGCAGCCTACAGGGCGGGACTGAAGCTTTCTTT. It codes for CASSLQGGTEAFF. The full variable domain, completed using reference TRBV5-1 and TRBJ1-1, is KAGVTQTPRYLIKTRGQQVTLSCSPISGHRSVSWYQQTPGQGLQFLFEYFSETQRNKGNFPGRFSGRQFSNSRSEMNVSTLELGDSALYLCASSLQGGTEAFFGQGTRLTVV.

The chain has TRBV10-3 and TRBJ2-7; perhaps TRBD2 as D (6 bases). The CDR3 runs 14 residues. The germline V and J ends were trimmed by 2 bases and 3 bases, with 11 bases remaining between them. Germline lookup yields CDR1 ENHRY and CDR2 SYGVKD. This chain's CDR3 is CAISEPGRGYEQYF. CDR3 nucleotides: TGTGCCATCAGTGAGCCCGGGAGAGGCTACGAGCAGTACTTC.

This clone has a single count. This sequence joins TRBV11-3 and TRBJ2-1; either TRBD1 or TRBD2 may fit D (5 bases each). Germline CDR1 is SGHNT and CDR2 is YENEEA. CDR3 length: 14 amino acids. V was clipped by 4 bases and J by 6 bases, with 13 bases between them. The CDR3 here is CASSSGWGSNEQFF. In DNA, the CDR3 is TGTGCCAGCAGCTCCGGTTGGGGGAGCAATGAGCAGTTCTTC.

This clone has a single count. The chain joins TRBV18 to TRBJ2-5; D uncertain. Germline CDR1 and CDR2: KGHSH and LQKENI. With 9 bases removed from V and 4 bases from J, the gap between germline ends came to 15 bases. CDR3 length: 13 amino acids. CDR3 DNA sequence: TGTGCCAGTTCAAAAGACCTTCGAGAGACCCAGTACTTC. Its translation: CASSKDLRETQYF.

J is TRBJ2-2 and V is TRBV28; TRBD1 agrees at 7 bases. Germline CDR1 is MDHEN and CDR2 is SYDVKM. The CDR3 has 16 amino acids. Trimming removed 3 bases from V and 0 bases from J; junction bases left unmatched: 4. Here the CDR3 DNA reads TGTGCCAGCAGTTTCGGGCAGGGGGCGAACACCGGGGAGCTGTTTTTT. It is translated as CASSFGQGANTGELFF.

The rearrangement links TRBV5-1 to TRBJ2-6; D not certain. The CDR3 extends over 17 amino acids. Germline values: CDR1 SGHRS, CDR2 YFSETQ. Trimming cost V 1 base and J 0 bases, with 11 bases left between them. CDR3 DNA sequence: TGCGCCAGCAGCTTGTTTTCCAGTCGCTCTGGGGCCAACGTCCTGACTTTC. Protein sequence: CASSLFSSRSGANVLTF.

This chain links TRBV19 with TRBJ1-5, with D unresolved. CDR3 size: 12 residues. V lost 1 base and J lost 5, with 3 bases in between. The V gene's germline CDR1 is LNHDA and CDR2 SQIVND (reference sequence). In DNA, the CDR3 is TGTGCCAGTAGTATAGGAGATCAGCCCCAGCATTTT. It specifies CASSIGDQPQHF.

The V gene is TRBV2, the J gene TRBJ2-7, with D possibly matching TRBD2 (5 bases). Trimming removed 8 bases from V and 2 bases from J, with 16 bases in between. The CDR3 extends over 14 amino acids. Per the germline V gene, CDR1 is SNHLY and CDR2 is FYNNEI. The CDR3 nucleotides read TGTGCCAGCTACCTAGGTAGCGCCCCCTACGAGCAGTACTTC. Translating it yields CASYLGSAPYEQYF.